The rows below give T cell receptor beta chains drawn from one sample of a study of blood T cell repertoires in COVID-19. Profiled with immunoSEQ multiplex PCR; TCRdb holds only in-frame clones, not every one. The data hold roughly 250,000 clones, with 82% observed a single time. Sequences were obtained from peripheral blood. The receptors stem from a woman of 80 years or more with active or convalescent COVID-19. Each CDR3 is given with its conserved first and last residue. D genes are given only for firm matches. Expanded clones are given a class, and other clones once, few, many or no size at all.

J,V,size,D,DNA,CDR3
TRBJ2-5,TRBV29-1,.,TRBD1,TGCAGCGTTGAGCTGACAGGGGGCAGAGAGACCCAGTACTTC,CSVELTGGRETQYF
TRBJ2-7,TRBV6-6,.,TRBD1,TGTGCCAGCAGTTACGGGACAGGGGCCGGGGACGAGCAGTACTTC,CASSYGTGAGDEQYF
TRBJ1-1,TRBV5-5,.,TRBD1,TGTGCCAGCAGCCCAAACAGGGGGGGAAACACTGAAGCTTTCTTT,CASSPNRGGNTEAFF
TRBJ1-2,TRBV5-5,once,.,TGTGCCAGCAGCCCGCAGGCCGCTAACTATGGCTACACCTTC,CASSPQAANYGYTF
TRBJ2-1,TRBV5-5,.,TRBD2,TGTGCCAGCAGCCCCACTAGCGGACAAAGCTCCTACAATGAGCAGTTCTTC,CASSPTSGQSSYNEQFF
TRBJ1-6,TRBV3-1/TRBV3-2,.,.,TGTGCCAGCAGCCAAGTCAGGGATTCACCCCTCCACTTT,CASSQVRDSPLHF
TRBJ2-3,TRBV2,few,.,TGTGCCAGCAACCAAGTCTATGGCACAGATACGCAGTATTTT,CASNQVYGTDTQYF
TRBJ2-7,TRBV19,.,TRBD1,TGTGCCAGTAGTTCGACAGGGGCTCCTCGCTACGAGCAGTACTTC,CASSSTGAPRYEQYF
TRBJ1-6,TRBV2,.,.,TGTGCCAGCAGTGAACAACGAGGGTATAATTCACCCCTCCACTTT,CASSEQRGYNSPLHF
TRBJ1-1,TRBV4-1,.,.,TGCGCCAGCAGCCAAGTGGCGGGTTCGGGAAACACTGAAGCTTTCTTT,CASSQVAGSGNTEAFF
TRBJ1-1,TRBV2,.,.,TGTGCCAGCAGAGCCAGGACAAGCATGAACACTGAAGCTTTCTTT,CASRARTSMNTEAFF
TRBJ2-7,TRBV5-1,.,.,TGCGCCAGCAGCCCACAGGGATACGAGCAGTACTTC,CASSPQGYEQYF
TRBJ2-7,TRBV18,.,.,TGTGCCAGCTCACCAGCGGGAGGCAGGGGGTCGTACGAGCAGTACTTC,CASSPAGGRGSYEQYF
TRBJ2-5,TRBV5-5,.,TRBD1,TGTGCCAGCAGCTTGAATTCTGCGAGGGGGCGGGAGACCCAGTACTTC,CASSLNSARGRETQYF
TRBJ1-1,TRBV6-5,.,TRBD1,TGTGCCAGCAGTAGGGACAGGCTGAACACTGAAGCTTTCTTT,CASSRDRLNTEAFF
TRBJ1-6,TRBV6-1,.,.,TGTGCCAGCAGTGAAGGGAGGGTTAGTAATTCACCCCTCCACTTT,CASSEGRVSNSPLHF
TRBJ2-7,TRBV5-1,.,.,TGCGCCAGCAGCCTACTCGCCGAGCAGTACTTC,CASSLLAEQYF
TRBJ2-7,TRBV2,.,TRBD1,TGTGCCAGCAGCCCCGGGACAGGGGTCGACGAGCAGTACTTC,CASSPGTGVDEQYF
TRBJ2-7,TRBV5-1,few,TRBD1,TGCGCCAGCACCATGACAGGGGGCGGTTACGAGCAGTACTTC,CASTMTGGGYEQYF
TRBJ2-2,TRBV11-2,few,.,TGTGCCAGCAGACCAGGGTTTCCCGGGGAGCTGTTTTTT,CASRPGFPGELFF
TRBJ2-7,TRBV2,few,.,TGTGCCAGCAGTGTTAGTCGGTTAGCACTCGGCGAGCAGTACTTC,CASSVSRLALGEQYF
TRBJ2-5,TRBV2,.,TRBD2,TGTGCCAGTGAGCCCACGGGGGGTCGGGAGACCCAGTACTTC,CASEPTGGRETQYF